This note documents a single T cell receptor (beta chain) sequence. Only in-frame clones appear in the TCRdb table, and some are missing; sequencing was by immunoSEQ multiplex PCR. Seen here are over 110,000 clones, about 90% observed once, and the top ten hold about a tenth. The data were taken from a study of T cell responses to AZD1222 COVID-19 vaccine. This CDR3 is built from 13 residues. The germline CDR1 and CDR2 sequences are MDHEN and SYDVKM. V lost 6 bases and J 4 bases, leaving 12 bases between the germline ends. This specimen consisted of peripheral blood, obtained 28 days after the second AZD1222 dose. This chain uses TRBV28 with TRBJ1-2; D is perhaps TRBD1 (5 bases). This receptor was obtained from an adult who received the AZD1222 COVID-19 vaccine. CDR3 bases: TGTGCCAGCAGCTCTACAGGACCCTATGGCTACACCTTC. Residues: CASSSTGPYGYTF.